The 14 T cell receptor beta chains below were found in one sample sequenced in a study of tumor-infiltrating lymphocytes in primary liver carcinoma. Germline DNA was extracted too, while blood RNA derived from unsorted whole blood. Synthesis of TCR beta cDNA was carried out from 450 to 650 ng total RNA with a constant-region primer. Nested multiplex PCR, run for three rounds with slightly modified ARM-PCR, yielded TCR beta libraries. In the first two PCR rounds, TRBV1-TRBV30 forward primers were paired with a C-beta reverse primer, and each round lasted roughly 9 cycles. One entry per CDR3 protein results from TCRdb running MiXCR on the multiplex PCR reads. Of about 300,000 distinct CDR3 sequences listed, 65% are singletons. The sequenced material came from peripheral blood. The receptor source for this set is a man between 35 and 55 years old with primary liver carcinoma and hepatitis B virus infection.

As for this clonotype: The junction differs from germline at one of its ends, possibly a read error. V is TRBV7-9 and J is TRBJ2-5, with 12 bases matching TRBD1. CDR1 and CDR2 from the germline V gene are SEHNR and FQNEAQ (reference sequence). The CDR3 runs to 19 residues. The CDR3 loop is CVSSLGQGASGTSGETQYF. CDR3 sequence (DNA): TGTGTCAGCAGCTTGGGACAGGGGGCTAGCGGGACTTCGGGTGAGACCCAGTACTTC.

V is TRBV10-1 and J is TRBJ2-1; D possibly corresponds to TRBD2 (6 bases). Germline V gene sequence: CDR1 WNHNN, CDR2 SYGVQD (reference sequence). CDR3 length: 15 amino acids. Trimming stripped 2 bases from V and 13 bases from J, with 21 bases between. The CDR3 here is CASSEGGSSYIEQFF. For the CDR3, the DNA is TGCGCCAGCAGTGAGGGGGGGAGCTCCTACATTGAACAGTTCTTC.

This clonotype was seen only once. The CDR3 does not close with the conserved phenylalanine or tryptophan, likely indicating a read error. CDR3 loop: CASSDVSSYNSPLHY. DNA of the CDR3: TGTGCCAGCAGTGACGTGAGCTCCTATAATTCACCCCTCCACTAT. The chain couples TRBV11-2 to TRBJ1-6, with D uncertain. Germline CDR1 is SGHAT and CDR2 is FQNNGV. The CDR3 loop spans 15 amino acids. The V gene lost 6 bases and the J gene lost 0 bases, with 9 bases spanning the gap.

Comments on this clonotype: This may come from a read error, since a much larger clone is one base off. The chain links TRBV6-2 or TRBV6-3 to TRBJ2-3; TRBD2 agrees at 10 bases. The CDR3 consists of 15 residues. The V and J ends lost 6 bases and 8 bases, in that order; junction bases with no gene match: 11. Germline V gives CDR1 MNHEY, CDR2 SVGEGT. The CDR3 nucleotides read TGTGCCAGCAGCCCTAGCGGGAGAGGGGCAGGTACGCAGTATTTT. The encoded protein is CASSPSGRGAGTQYF.

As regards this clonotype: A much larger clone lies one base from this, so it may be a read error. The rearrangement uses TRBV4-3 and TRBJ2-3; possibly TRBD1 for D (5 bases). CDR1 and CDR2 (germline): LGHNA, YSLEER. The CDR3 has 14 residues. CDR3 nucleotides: TGCGCCAGCAGCCAAGATGGCAGCACAGGTACGCAGTATTTT. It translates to CASSQDGSTGTQYF.

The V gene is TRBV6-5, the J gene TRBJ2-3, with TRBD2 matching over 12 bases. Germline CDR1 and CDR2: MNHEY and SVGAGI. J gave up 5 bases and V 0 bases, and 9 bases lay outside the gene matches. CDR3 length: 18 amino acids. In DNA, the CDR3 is TGTGCCAGCAGTTACTCGACTAGCGGGAGAGGTCAGAAAGATACGCAGTATTTT. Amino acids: CASSYSTSGRGQKDTQYF.

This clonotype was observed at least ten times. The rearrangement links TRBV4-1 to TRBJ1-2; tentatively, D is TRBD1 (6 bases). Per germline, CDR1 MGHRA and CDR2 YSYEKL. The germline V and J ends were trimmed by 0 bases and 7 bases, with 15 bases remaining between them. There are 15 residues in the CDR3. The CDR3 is CASSQDQPGAVGYTF. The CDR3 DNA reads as TGCGCCAGCAGCCAAGATCAGCCGGGGGCGGTTGGCTACACCTTC.

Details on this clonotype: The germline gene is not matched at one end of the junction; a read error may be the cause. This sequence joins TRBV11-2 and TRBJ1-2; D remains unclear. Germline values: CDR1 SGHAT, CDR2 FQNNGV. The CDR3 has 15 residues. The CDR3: CACSLETASNYGYTF. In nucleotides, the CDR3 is TGTGCCTGCAGCTTAGAGACGGCCTCTAACTATGGCTACACCTTC.

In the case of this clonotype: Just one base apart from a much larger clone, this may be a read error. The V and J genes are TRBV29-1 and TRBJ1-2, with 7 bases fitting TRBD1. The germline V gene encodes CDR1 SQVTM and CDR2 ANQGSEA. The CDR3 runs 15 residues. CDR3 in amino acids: CSVDDGTVELYDYTF. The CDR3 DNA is TGCAGCGTTGACGACGGGACAGTTGAACTCTATGACTACACCTTC.

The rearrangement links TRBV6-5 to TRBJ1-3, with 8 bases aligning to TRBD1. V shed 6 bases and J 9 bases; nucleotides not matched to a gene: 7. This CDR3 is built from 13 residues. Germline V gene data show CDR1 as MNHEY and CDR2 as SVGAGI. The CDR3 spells CASRGQVGGTIYF. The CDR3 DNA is TGTGCCAGCAGGGGACAGGTTGGAGGCACCATATATTTT.

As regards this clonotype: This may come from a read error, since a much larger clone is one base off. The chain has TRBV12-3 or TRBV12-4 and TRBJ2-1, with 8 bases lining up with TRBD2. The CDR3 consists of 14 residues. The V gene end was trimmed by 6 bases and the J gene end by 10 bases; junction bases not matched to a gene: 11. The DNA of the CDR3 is TGTGCCAGCAGCCGGGGGGGGCAACATTACGAGCAGTTCTTC. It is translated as CASSRGGQHYEQFF.

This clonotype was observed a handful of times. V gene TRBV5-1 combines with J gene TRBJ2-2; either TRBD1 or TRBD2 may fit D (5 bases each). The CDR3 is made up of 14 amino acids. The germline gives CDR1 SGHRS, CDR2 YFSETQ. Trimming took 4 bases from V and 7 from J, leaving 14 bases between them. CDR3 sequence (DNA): TGCGCCAGCAGCCCGGGACCCCTTAGCGGGGAGCTGTTTTTT. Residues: CASSPGPLSGELFF. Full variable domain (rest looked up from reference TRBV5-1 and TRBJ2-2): KAGVTQTPRYLIKTRGQQVTLSCSPISGHRSVSWYQQTPGQGLQFLFEYFSETQRNKGNFPGRFSGRQFSNSRSEMNVSTLELGDSALYLCASSPGPLSGELFFGEGSRLTVL.

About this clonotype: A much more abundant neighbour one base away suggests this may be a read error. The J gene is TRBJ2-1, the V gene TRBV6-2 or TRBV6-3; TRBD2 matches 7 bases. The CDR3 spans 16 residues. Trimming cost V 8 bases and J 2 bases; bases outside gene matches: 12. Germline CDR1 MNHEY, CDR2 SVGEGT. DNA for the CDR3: TGTGCCAGCGGCACCACAGCGGGGCTTCCCTACAATGAGCAGTTCTTC. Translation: CASGTTAGLPYNEQFF.

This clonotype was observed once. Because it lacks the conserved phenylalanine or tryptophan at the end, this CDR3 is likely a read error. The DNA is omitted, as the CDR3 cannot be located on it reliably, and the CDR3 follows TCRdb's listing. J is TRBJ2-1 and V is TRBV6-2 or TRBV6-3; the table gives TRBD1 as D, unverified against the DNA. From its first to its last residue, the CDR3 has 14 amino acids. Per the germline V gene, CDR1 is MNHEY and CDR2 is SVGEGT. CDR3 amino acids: CASSSQGHYNEHFL.